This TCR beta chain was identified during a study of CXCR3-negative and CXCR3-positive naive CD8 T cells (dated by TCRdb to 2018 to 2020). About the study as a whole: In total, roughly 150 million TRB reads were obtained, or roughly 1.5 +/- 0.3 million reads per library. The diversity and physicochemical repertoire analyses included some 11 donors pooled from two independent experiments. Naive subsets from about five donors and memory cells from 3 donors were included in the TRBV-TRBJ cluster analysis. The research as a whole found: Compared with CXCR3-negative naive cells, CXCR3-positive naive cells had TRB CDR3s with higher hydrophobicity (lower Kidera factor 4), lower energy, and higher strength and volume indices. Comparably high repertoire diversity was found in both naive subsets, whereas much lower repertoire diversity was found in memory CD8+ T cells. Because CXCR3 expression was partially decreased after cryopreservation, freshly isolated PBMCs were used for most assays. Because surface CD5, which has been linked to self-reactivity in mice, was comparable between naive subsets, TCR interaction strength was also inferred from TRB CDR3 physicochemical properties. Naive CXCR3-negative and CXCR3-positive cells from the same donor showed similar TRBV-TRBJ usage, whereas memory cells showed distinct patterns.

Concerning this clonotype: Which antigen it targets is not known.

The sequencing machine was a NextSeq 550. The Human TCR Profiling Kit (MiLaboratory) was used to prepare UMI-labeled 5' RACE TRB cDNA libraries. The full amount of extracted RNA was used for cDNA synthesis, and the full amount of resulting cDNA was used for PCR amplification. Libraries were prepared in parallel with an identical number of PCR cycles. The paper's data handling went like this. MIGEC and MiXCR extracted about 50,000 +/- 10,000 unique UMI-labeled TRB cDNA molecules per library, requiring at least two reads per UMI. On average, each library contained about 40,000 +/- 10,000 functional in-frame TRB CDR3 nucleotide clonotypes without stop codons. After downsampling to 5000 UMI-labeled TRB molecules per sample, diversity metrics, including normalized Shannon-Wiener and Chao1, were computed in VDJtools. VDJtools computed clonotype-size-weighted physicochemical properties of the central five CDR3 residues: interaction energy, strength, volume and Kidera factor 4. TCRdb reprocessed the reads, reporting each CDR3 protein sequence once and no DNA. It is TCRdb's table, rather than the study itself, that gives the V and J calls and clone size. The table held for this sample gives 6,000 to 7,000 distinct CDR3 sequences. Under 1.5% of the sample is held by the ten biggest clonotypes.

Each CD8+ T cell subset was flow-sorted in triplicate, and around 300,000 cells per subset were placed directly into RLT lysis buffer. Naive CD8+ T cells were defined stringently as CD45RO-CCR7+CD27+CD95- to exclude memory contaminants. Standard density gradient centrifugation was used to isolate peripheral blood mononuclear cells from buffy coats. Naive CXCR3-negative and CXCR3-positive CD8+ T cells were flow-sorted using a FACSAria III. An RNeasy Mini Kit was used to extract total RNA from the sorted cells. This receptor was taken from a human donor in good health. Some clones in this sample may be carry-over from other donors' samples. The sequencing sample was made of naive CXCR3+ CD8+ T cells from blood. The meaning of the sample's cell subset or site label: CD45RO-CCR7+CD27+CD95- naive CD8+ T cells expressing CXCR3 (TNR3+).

The CDR3 is CASSLVQVLTGNTEAFF. The chain joins TRBV11-2 to TRBJ1-1; the D call from TCRdb, TRBD1, cannot be confirmed without DNA. The germline V gene supplies CDR1 SGHAT and CDR2 FQNNGV. The CDR3 runs 17 residues from the cysteine to the phenylalanine. Nucleotide data are not available.